Following are 14 T cell receptor beta chains from one sample sequenced in a study of T cells and Merkel cell carcinoma outcomes. Profiled with immunoSEQ multiplex PCR; TCRdb holds only in-frame clones, not every one. The table has several thousand clones, roughly 85% seen once; the top ten hold roughly 15%. Material for sequencing was tumor tissue from Merkel cell carcinoma. The receptor source for this set is a human donor with Merkel cell carcinoma.

The rearrangement uses TRBV9 and TRBJ2-3; no clear D. Germline-derived CDR1 and CDR2 are SGDLS and YYNGEE. Trimming shortened V by 0 bases and J by 1 base, and 3 bases separated the two germline ends. This CDR3 is built from 13 residues. CDR3 amino acids: CASSVAGTDTQYF. CDR3 DNA: TGTGCCAGCAGCGTAGCGGGCACAGATACGCAGTATTTT.

The rearrangement links TRBV27 to TRBJ2-1; D ambiguous. The CDR3 runs 12 residues. V was shortened by 8 bases and J by 11 bases, with 16 bases between the two germline ends. Germline CDR1 and CDR2: MNHEY and SMNVEV (reference sequence). DNA for the CDR3: TGTGCCAGCGGCCTCACGGGCCGGAAGCAGTTCTTC. Translating gives CASGLTGRKQFF.

The CDR3, as DNA: TGTGCCAGCTCGCATGAGCAAGAGACCCAGTACTTC. Translation: CASSHEQETQYF. The chain joins TRBV18 to TRBJ2-5, with no clear D. CDR1 is KGHSH and CDR2 is LQKENI in the germline V gene. The CDR3 has 12 amino acids. Trimming shortened V by 6 bases and J by 2 bases, and 7 bases separated the two germline ends.

In this sample, this clone turned up once. This chain uses TRBV29-1 with TRBJ2-5; D unresolved. V was shortened by 7 bases and J by 4 bases, with 10 bases between the two germline ends. This CDR3 is built from 11 residues. CDR1 and CDR2 (germline): SQVTM, ANQGSEA. CDR3 nucleotides: TGCAGCGCGAAAGCCGCAGAGACCCAGTACTTC. As protein: CSAKAAETQYF.

This chain links TRBV15 with TRBJ2-3; D call uncertain. Germline assignment: CDR1 LNHNV and CDR2 YYDKDF (reference sequence). The CDR3 is made up of 13 amino acids. V lost 1 base to trimming and J lost 1 base, with 3 bases between them. The CDR3 region has the DNA TGTGCCACCAGCAGAGCGGGCACAGATACGCAGTATTTT. Encoded protein: CATSRAGTDTQYF.

This clone was counted once. The genes are TRBV7-2 and TRBJ1-5, with 10 nucleotides matching TRBD1. The trim removed 5 bases at V and 4 bases at J, leaving 5 bases unmatched. The CDR3 is made up of 15 amino acids. Looked up from germline, CDR1 is SGHTA and CDR2 is FQGNSA. CDR3 amino acids: CASSGGQGINQPQHF. CDR3 in DNA: TGTGCCAGCAGCGGGGGACAGGGGATAAATCAGCCCCAGCATTTT. Looking up the rest from reference TRBV7-2 and TRBJ1-5 gives the full variable domain: GAGVSQSPSNKVTEKGKDVELRCDPISGHTALYWYRQSLGQGLEFLIYFQGNSAPDKSGLPSDRFSAERTGGSVSTLTIQRTQQEDSAVYLCASSGGQGINQPQHFGDGTRLSIL.

The V and J genes are TRBV5-8 and TRBJ2-3; weak D call: TRBD2 (7 bases). Germline CDR1 and CDR2: SGHTS and YDEGEE. The CDR3 loop spans 16 amino acids. V lost 3 bases to trimming and J lost 3 bases, with 17 bases between them. The CDR3 region has the DNA TGTGCCAGCAGCTCCACAAGGGGGGGGCATACAGATACGCAGTATTTT. The encoded protein is CASSSTRGGHTDTQYF.

The sample holds one count of this clone. The V and J genes are TRBV7-9 and TRBJ1-1; D call uncertain. With 7 bases removed from V and 1 base from J, the gap between germline ends came to 10 bases. Per the germline V gene, CDR1 is SEHNR and CDR2 is FQNEAQ (reference sequence). The CDR3 consists of 13 residues. CDR3 protein: CASTKGWNTEAFF. CDR3 coding DNA: TGTGCCAGCACTAAAGGTTGGAACACTGAAGCTTTCTTT.

The V and J genes are TRBV5-5 and TRBJ2-1; 13 bases agree with TRBD2. V shed 5 bases, J shed 0 bases, and the junction held 11 bases outside the gene matches. Germline CDR1 is SGHKS and CDR2 is YYEKEE (reference sequence). The CDR3 consists of 19 residues. The DNA for the CDR3 is TGTGCCAGCAGTTTTAGACTAGCGGGGGGCGGGAGCTCCTACAATGAGCAGTTCTTC. It codes for CASSFRLAGGGSSYNEQFF. Filled out from reference TRBV5-5 and TRBJ2-1, the complete variable domain reads DAGVTQSPTHLIKTRGQQVTLRCSPISGHKSVSWYQQVLGQGPQFIFQYYEKEERGRGNFPDRFSARQFPNYSSELNVNALLLGDSALYLCASSFRLAGGGSSYNEQFFGPGTRLTVL.

This clone appeared a single time. The CDR3 sequence: CASSLVARGEGGYTF. In DNA, the CDR3 is TGCGCCAGCAGCTTGGTTGCCAGGGGAGAGGGTGGCTACACCTTC. The V call is TRBV5-1, the J call TRBJ1-2; tentatively, D is TRBD1 (6 bases). The CDR3 is 15 residues long. The germline gives CDR1 SGHRS, CDR2 YFSETQ. The V and J ends lost 0 bases and 7 bases respectively, with 16 bases between them.

With respect to this clone: Because it lacks the conserved phenylalanine or tryptophan at the end, this CDR3 is likely a read error. The DNA is omitted, as the CDR3 cannot be located on it reliably, and the CDR3 follows TCRdb's listing. This chain connects TRBV19 to TRBJ1-6; the tabulated D call, TRBD1, remains unverified against the DNA. The CDR3 is 10 residues long, counting both termini. Germline V lookup: CDR1 LNHDA, CDR2 SQIVND (reference sequence). The CDR3 here is CASSGPGTGR.

Note on this clone: At one end, the junction sequence differs from germline, possibly due to a read error. The CDR3 sequence: CASSSQGHSSLHF. The CDR3 coding sequence is TGTGCCAGCAGCTCCCAGGGGCATTCATCCCTCCACTTT. This chain joins TRBV7-8 and TRBJ1-6, with D tentatively TRBD1 (6 bases). In germline, CDR1 is SGHVS, CDR2 FQNEAQ. This CDR3 is built from 13 residues.

The rearrangement links TRBV7-2 to TRBJ2-5, with D perhaps matching TRBD1 (5 bases). The CDR3 runs 14 residues. The V gene lost 5 bases and the J gene lost 10 bases, with 20 bases spanning the gap. Germline CDR1 reads SGHTA; CDR2 reads FQGNSA. Here the CDR3 reads CASSPTDIQAIQYF. CDR3 in DNA: TGTGCCAGCAGCCCGACAGATATCCAGGCGATCCAGTACTTC.

This chain connects TRBV6-6 to TRBJ1-5; 7 bases map to TRBD1. Losses at the gene ends were 6 bases for V and 5 bases for J; bases not matched to a gene: 4. The CDR3 is made up of 13 amino acids. Germline V gives CDR1 MNHNY, CDR2 SVGAGI (reference sequence). CDR3 sequence (DNA): TGTGCCAGCAGGACAGGGAGGGATCAGCCCCAGCATTTT. As protein: CASRTGRDQPQHF.